Listed here are 10 T cell receptor beta chains from one sample, sequenced in a study of OX40 agonist ivuxolimab in advanced cancers. Library generation was performed with the immunoSEQ multiplex PCR assay. TCRdb limited this immuneACCESS table to in-frame rearrangements with V and J called. A share of clones is missing; checked studies link under half to unresolved V genes, and the rest is unexplained. This sample comprises about 36,000 clones, 74% of them detected only once. The ten biggest clones cover around 20% of the sample. The sample was CD4+ or CD8+ T cells sorted from blood, taken in a trial of the OX40 agonist ivuxolimab. Every receptor here comes from an adult with an advanced solid tumor such as melanoma, head and neck, liver or kidney cancer.

The V gene is TRBV5-5, the J gene TRBJ1-5; D uncertain. V was trimmed by 0 bases and J by 3 bases, leaving 10 bases between them. The CDR3 is 15 residues long. Germline V gene data show CDR1 as SGHKS and CDR2 as YYEKEE (reference sequence). The CDR3 here is CASSLAATTNQPQHF. CDR3 bases: TGTGCCAGCAGCTTGGCAGCTACTACCAATCAGCCCCAGCATTTT.

The rearrangement uses TRBV28 and TRBJ1-1; 9 bases agree with TRBD1. V dropped 6 bases and J dropped 1; count of bases not matched to a gene: 6. The germline gives CDR1 MDHEN, CDR2 SYDVKM. This CDR3 is built from 15 residues. The CDR3 nucleotides read TGTGCCAGCAGCAGACCGGGACAGGGGAACACTGAAGCTTTCTTT. It is translated as CASSRPGQGNTEAFF.

The V call is TRBV5-8, the J call TRBJ1-5, with D perhaps TRBD1 (5 bases). The ends were cut back, 5 bases at V and 3 bases at J, with 15 bases in the middle. Germline CDR1 is SGHTS and CDR2 is YDEGEE. The CDR3 length is 15 residues. The CDR3 loop is CASRNPGTNNQPQHF. CDR3 nucleotides: TGTGCCAGCAGAAACCCCGGGACGAACAATCAGCCCCAGCATTTT.

The genes are TRBV29-1 and TRBJ1-2; no definite D call. Looked up from germline, CDR1 is SQVTM and CDR2 is ANQGSEA. V lost 4 bases and J lost 8, with 11 bases in between. The CDR3 covers 11 residues. In DNA, the CDR3 is TGCAGCGTTGGGTTGGAAGACGGCTACACCTTC. Translating gives CSVGLEDGYTF.

The chain employs TRBV7-6 and TRBJ1-1; D gene uncertain. Trimming removed 4 bases from V and 1 base from J, with 13 bases in between. The CDR3 length is 15 residues. Germline V lookup: CDR1 SGHVS, CDR2 FNYEAQ. The CDR3 region is CASSSRAERNTEAFF. Written as DNA, the CDR3 is TGTGCCAGCAGCTCTAGGGCGGAGAGGAACACTGAAGCTTTCTTT.

The chain carries TRBV7-9 and TRBJ2-3; 7 bases align to TRBD2. The CDR3 is 16 amino acids. V shed 1 base, J shed 3 bases, and the junction held 7 bases outside the gene matches. Germline CDR1 and CDR2: SEHNR and FQNEAQ (reference sequence). The CDR3 here is CASSLGPGGGTDTQYF. CDR3 bases: TGTGCCAGCAGCTTAGGCCCGGGAGGTGGGACAGATACGCAGTATTTT.

J is TRBJ1-1 and V is TRBV6-5; D is uncertain. Germline loops: CDR1 MNHEY, CDR2 SVGAGI. Trimming shortened V by 2 bases and J by 5 bases, and 12 bases separated the two germline ends. The CDR3 length is 14 residues. In DNA form, the CDR3 reads TGTGCCAGCAGTTACGGCAGAGGCTTGACTGAAGCTTTCTTT. This translates into CASSYGRGLTEAFF.

The V and J genes are TRBV19 and TRBJ1-2; D uncertain. The germline V gene encodes CDR1 LNHDA and CDR2 SQIVND (reference sequence). Trimming left V 2 bases short and J 3 bases short, with 7 bases between. The length of the CDR3 is 13 residues. This CDR3 is CASSITDHYGYTF. CDR3 DNA sequence: TGTGCCAGTAGTATAACGGACCACTATGGCTACACCTTC.

V usage is TRBV5-6 and J usage is TRBJ1-2; no firm D call. V lost 1 base to trimming and J lost 5 bases, with 6 bases between them. CDR3 length equals 12 residues. Germline CDR1 and CDR2: SGHDT and YYEEEE. The CDR3 loop reads CASSLIGYGYTF. In nucleotides, the CDR3 is TGTGCCAGCAGCTTGATCGGTTATGGCTACACCTTC.

The chain has TRBV7-2 and TRBJ2-3, with D perhaps matching TRBD1 or TRBD2 (6 bases each). This CDR3 spans 14 amino acids. Trimming pared 1 base from V and 6 bases from J, leaving 11 bases between. Per germline, CDR1 SGHTA and CDR2 FQGNSA. The DNA for the CDR3 is TGTGCCAGCAGCTTAGGAGGGGGGTCGGATACGCAGTATTTT. Translating gives CASSLGGGSDTQYF.